These 10 T cell receptor beta chains were all obtained from the same sample, sequenced in a study of radiation and T cells in renal cell carcinoma (dated by TCRdb to about 2020). The time point label here, explained by the study, means: blood 2 weeks post-SBRT. In light of the paper, this sample's treatment or condition label describes: 15 Gy SBRT to primary tumor, nephrectomy 4 weeks later. Libraries were prepared through the immunoSEQ multiplex PCR assay. As stored in TCRdb, this immuneACCESS dataset retains in-frame rearrangements with V and J assigned. A fraction of the clones does not appear; measured against another copy, unresolved V genes explain less than half of the discrepancy, and the remainder lacks a known reason. The sample table records 60,000 to 65,000 clones; about 80% of these occur just once. Clones ranked in the top ten supply over 6% of the sample. Specimen: blood, collected from a patient whose treatment included radiotherapy and nephrectomy. The receptors derive from a man aged 60-69 years with renal cell carcinoma.

The chain is built from TRBV18 and TRBJ2-5, with 14 bases matching TRBD2. The CDR3 totals 16 residues. Trimming removed 6 bases from V and 5 bases from J; junction bases left unmatched: 8. Germline CDR1 reads KGHSH; CDR2 reads LQKENI. CDR3 in DNA: TGTGCCAGCTCGTCCCGGACTAGCGGGGGGTTGGAGACCCAGTACTTC. Its translation: CASSSRTSGGLETQYF.

The rearrangement joins TRBV27 to TRBJ1-5; the D gene is possibly TRBD1 (5 bases). Germline values: CDR1 MNHEY, CDR2 SMNVEV (reference sequence). The CDR3 has 14 amino acids. Trimming shortened V by 5 bases and J by 1 base, and 9 bases separated the two germline ends. The CDR3 region is CASSRGRSNQPQHF. For the CDR3, the DNA is TGTGCCAGCAGTAGGGGAAGGAGCAATCAGCCCCAGCATTTT.

The chain links TRBV21-1 to TRBJ1-2; TRBD1, the D gene given by the table, was not confirmed from the DNA. TRBV21-1 is termed a pseudogene. This CDR3 region has 16 residues. CDR3: CASSTPGQGIGYGYTF. DNA of the CDR3: TGTGCCAGCAGCACACCGGGACAGGGGATAGGGTATGGCTACACCTTC.

The V call is TRBV6-5, the J call TRBJ2-3; 11 bases align to TRBD2. The V gene end was trimmed by 5 bases and the J gene end by 3 bases; junction bases not matched to a gene: 1. CDR3 size: 14 residues. In germline, CDR1 is MNHEY, CDR2 SVGAGI. The CDR3 here is CASSLAGGTDTQYF. CDR3 nucleotide sequence: TGTGCCAGCAGTCTAGCGGGAGGAACAGATACGCAGTATTTT.

The sample holds one count of this clone. V gene TRBV7-8 combines with J gene TRBJ2-7; 12 bases line up with TRBD1. This CDR3 has 16 residues. Per the germline V gene, CDR1 is SGHVS and CDR2 is FQNEAQ. Trimming cost V 4 bases and J 6 bases; bases outside gene matches: 10. CDR3 nucleotide sequence: TGTGCCAGCAGCTCCTTGTCGGGACAGGGGGCTGCCGAGCAGTACTTC. Protein: CASSSLSGQGAAEQYF.

The genes are TRBV5-1 and TRBJ2-7; TRBD1 agrees at 10 bases. The V and J ends lost 4 bases and 2 bases, in that order; junction bases with no gene match: 3. The CDR3 runs 14 residues. Germline values: CDR1 SGHRS, CDR2 YFSETQ. CDR3 sequence (DNA): TGCGCCAGCAGCCCCGGGACAGGGGCCTACGAGCAGTACTTC. Amino acids: CASSPGTGAYEQYF.

This clone was recorded only once. In DNA form, the CDR3 reads TGTGCCAGCAGCGCTGGTGGGCCAGCCGCTAACTATGGCTACACCTTC. The encoded protein is CASSAGGPAANYGYTF. The J gene is TRBJ1-2, the V gene TRBV5-5, with D unclear. Germline lookup yields CDR1 SGHKS and CDR2 YYEKEE (reference sequence). V was trimmed by 4 bases and J by 0 bases, leaving 16 bases between them. The CDR3 spans 16 residues. The variable domain in full, completed from reference TRBV5-5 and TRBJ1-2, reads DAGVTQSPTHLIKTRGQQVTLRCSPISGHKSVSWYQQVLGQGPQFIFQYYEKEERGRGNFPDRFSARQFPNYSSELNVNALLLGDSALYLCASSAGGPAANYGYTFGSGTRLTVV.

This clone was recorded only once. The chain combines TRBV12-5 with TRBJ1-2; D possibly corresponds to TRBD1 (5 bases). Germline CDR1 reads LGHNT; CDR2 reads FRNRAP. The CDR3 loop spans 17 amino acids. Trimming pared 5 bases from V and 1 base from J, leaving 20 bases between. As DNA, the CDR3 is TGTGCTAGTGGTCCCCACGTCTGGGGCGGAATTAACTATGGCTACACCTTC. Encoded protein: CASGPHVWGGINYGYTF.

J is TRBJ2-3 and V is TRBV5-1; 8 bases are a match to TRBD2. The germline CDR1 and CDR2 sequences are SGHRS and YFSETQ. The V and J ends lost 3 bases and 2 bases, in that order; junction bases with no gene match: 26. CDR3 length: 22 amino acids. The CDR3 sequence is CASSSAELISGSQAPNTDTQYF. The CDR3 DNA reads as TGCGCCAGCAGCTCCGCCGAATTAATAAGCGGGAGCCAGGCTCCGAACACAGATACGCAGTATTTT.

This clone was detected once. V usage is TRBV7-2 and J usage is TRBJ2-3, with 16 bases matching TRBD2. This CDR3 is 18 amino acids long. Germline V lookup: CDR1 SGHTA, CDR2 FQGNSA. Unmatched junction bases numbered 10, after V lost 4 bases and J lost 6 bases. The CDR3 DNA follows: TGTGCCAGCAGCTCCCTTGGGGGACTAGCGGGAGGGCGGGATACGCAGTATTTT. Its translation is CASSSLGGLAGGRDTQYF.